Below, one T cell receptor beta chain is given with its context. This record comes from a study of cytomegalovirus exposure and HLA in healthy donors. J was trimmed by 12 bases and V by 6 bases; bases with no gene match: 11. The CDR3 has 14 amino acids. Germline V lookup: CDR1 MDHEN, CDR2 SYDVKM. The primer mix had 60 Vbeta and 13 Jbeta primers. Measured with immunoSEQ multiplex PCR; TCRdb has only the in-frame clones, and not every one. The sample shows some 130,000 clones, 75% to 85% of them seen only once. V gene TRBV28 combines with J gene TRBJ2-1; 10 nucleotides match TRBD2. The sample taken for sequencing was PBMCs. The TCR sequence derives from a girl aged 2 to 10 in good health and CMV-seronegative. For the CDR3, the DNA is TGTGCCAGCAGAGCTAGCGGGAGTGGATTTGGGCAGTTCTTC. Residues: CASRASGSGFGQFF.